This is a list of T cell receptor beta chains from one sample in a study of a mutant IDH1 vaccine in newly diagnosed glioma. Libraries were prepared by immunoSEQ multiplex PCR; TCRdb keeps only in-frame clonotypes and omits some of them. The table lists roughly 40,000 clones, roughly 84% of them singletons, with just over 5% in the top ten. No antigen has been identified for these receptors. The specimen comprised PBMCs, sampled from a glioma patient whose treatment included an IDH1 peptide vaccine. The receptors were sampled from a woman in her 50s with glioma. Each CDR3 is given with its conserved first and last residue. The D gene is left open where the match is weak. Some rows mark clone size as missing; the rest say once, few, many or name a class of expanded clone.

CDR3 length	clone size	V gene	D gene	J gene	CDR3 DNA	CDR3 protein
12	.	TRBV28	TRBD1	TRBJ2-5	TGTGCCAGCTGGGACAGCCGGAAGACCCAGTACTTC	CASWDSRKTQYF
15	.	TRBV6-1	.	TRBJ2-1	TGTGCCAGCAGTCACAGCGCCGCCTCCTACAATGAGCAGTTCTTC	CASSHSAASYNEQFF
16	.	TRBV19	.	TRBJ2-7	TGTGCCAGTAGTTTAGATGCTTACGGGACTTACTACGAGCAGTACTTC	CASSLDAYGTYYEQYF
13	.	TRBV6-5	TRBD1	TRBJ1-2	TGTGCCAGCAGTTATCAGACAGGGAATGGCTACACCTTC	CASSYQTGNGYTF
15	.	TRBV6-5	.	TRBJ1-2	TGTGCCAGCATGGTGGGGCAGGGATTTTCCTATGGCTACACCTTC	CASMVGQGFSYGYTF
15	.	TRBV2	.	TRBJ1-4	TGTGCCAGCAGTGGCGGGGGGATCGCAAATGAAAAACTGTTTTTT	CASSGGGIANEKLFF
14	.	TRBV12-5	.	TRBJ2-7	TGTGCTAGTGGTACCCCCCCGGGAGACTACGAGCAGTACTTC	CASGTPPGDYEQYF
13	.	TRBV5-6	.	TRBJ2-7	TGTGCCAGCAGCTTTACAGGGCGCCACGAGCAGTACTTC	CASSFTGRHEQYF
17	.	TRBV21-1	.	TRBJ1-6	TGTGCCAGCAGCAAGGAGCTGGACCCAGGGTATAATTCACCCCTCCACTTT	CASSKELDPGYNSPLHF
14	.	TRBV6-5	.	TRBJ1-1	TGTGCCAGCAGTTCCGTTTCGGGGCGTACTGAAGCTTTCTTT	CASSSVSGRTEAFF
13	.	TRBV11-3	.	TRBJ1-2	TGTGCCAGCAGCTTACTGGCTGGAATTGGCTACACCTTC	CASSLLAGIGYTF
14	.	TRBV14	TRBD1	TRBJ1-6	TGTGCCAGCAGCCATACAGGGGTCCGGTCACCCCTCCACTTT	CASSHTGVRSPLHF
13	.	TRBV29-1	.	TRBJ2-7	TGCAGCGTTGTAGGGGTAGGACCCTACGAGCAGTACTTC	CSVVGVGPYEQYF
13	.	TRBV4-2	.	TRBJ2-7	TGTGCCGCGTCGGGTGACAGTTCCTACGAGCAGTACTTC	CAASGDSSYEQYF
16	.	TRBV25-1	.	TRBJ1-4	TGTGCCAGCAGTAAACCTAACAGGAGAACTAATGAAAAACTGTTTTTT	CASSKPNRRTNEKLFF
13	once	TRBV14	.	TRBJ1-5	TGTGCCAGCAGCCAGTCTTGGGGGAAGCCCCAGCATTTT	CASSQSWGKPQHF
16	.	TRBV30	.	TRBJ2-5	TGTGCCTGGAGTGACCCGGGGGTTGGGATCCAAGAGACCCAGTACTTC	CAWSDPGVGIQETQYF
16	.	TRBV7-9	TRBD1	TRBJ2-7	TGTGCCAGCAGTAGCTACTTAGGACAGGGTGGATACGAGCAGTACTTC	CASSSYLGQGGYEQYF
17	.	TRBV30	TRBD1	TRBJ2-1	TGTGCCTGGAGGAATCTACAGGGGGCCCGTCGGTACAATGAGCAGTTCTTC	CAWRNLQGARRYNEQFF
15	.	TRBV5-1	.	TRBJ1-3	TGCGCCAGCAGCTTAGGCAGCCCCTCTGGAAACACCATATATTTT	CASSLGSPSGNTIYF
15	.	TRBV5-1	TRBD1	TRBJ2-7	TGCGCCAGCAGCTTTCAGGGGGCGGGGTCCTACGAGCAGTACTTC	CASSFQGAGSYEQYF
14	.	TRBV5-1	.	TRBJ2-3	TGCGCCAGCAGTCCGATGTCTGGGGCAGATACGCAGTATTTT	CASSPMSGADTQYF
13	.	TRBV10-3	TRBD1	TRBJ2-7	TGTGCCATCAGAGGGGACAGCCCCTACGAGCAGTACTTC	CAIRGDSPYEQYF
13	few	TRBV4-1	.	TRBJ1-4	TGCGCCAGCAGCCAAGCTCTAGGTGAAAAACTGTTTTTT	CASSQALGEKLFF
14	few	TRBV9	TRBD2	TRBJ2-1	TGTGCCAGCAGCCCTAGCGGGGCTTACAATGAGCAGTTCTTC	CASSPSGAYNEQFF
15	.	TRBV2	.	TRBJ2-2	TGTGCCAGCAGTTGGGGTCGTGATAGTACCGGGGAGCTGTTTTTT	CASSWGRDSTGELFF
13	.	TRBV11-3	.	TRBJ2-7	TGTGCCAGCAGCTTCGGGCCCTCCTACGAGCAGTACTTC	CASSFGPSYEQYF
13	.	TRBV5-1	.	TRBJ2-1	TGCGCCAGCAGCCTGACAGATAACAATGAGCAGTTCTTC	CASSLTDNNEQFF
17	.	TRBV4-3	TRBD2	TRBJ2-1	TGCGCCAGCAGCCAAAAGTCCGGGGGGAGCTCCTACAATGAGCAGTTCTTC	CASSQKSGGSSYNEQFF
12	.	TRBV27	TRBD1	TRBJ2-7	TGTGCCAGCAGCGACAGGGCTCGCGAGCAGTACTTC	CASSDRAREQYF
14	.	TRBV19	.	TRBJ2-1	TGTGCCAGTAGTCCGGGATCAGCCTACAATGAGCAGTTCTTC	CASSPGSAYNEQFF
15	.	TRBV9	.	TRBJ2-7	TGTGCCAGCAGCGTCTCCCCCAGACAGAACTACGAGCAGTACTTC	CASSVSPRQNYEQYF
13	once	TRBV7-9	TRBD1	TRBJ1-4	TGTGCCAGCAGCGTGACACAGGGGGTCGGGCTGTTTTTT	CASSVTQGVGLFF
16	.	TRBV7-2	TRBD1	TRBJ2-7	TGTGCCAGCAGCCCACGGGACAGGGGGCCTTTCTACGAGCAGTACTTC	CASSPRDRGPFYEQYF
15	.	TRBV6-5	TRBD1	TRBJ2-2	TGTGCCAGCAGCAAGGGACAGGGGTTCACCGGGGAGCTGTTTTTT	CASSKGQGFTGELFF
13	.	TRBV6-1	.	TRBJ1-5	TGTGCCAGCAGTGAAGCGGGAGATCAGCCCCAGCATTTT	CASSEAGDQPQHF
14	once	TRBV9	.	TRBJ1-4	TGTGCCAGCAGCGCCACAGCAACTAATGAAAAACTGTTTTTT	CASSATATNEKLFF
16	.	TRBV7-9	.	TRBJ1-2	TGTGCCAGCAGCTCCAGAGACAGGACCCGAAACTATGGCTACACCTTC	CASSSRDRTRNYGYTF
11	once	TRBV30	.	TRBJ2-5	TGTGCCTGGAGTGTTGGAGGGACCCAGTACTTC	CAWSVGGTQYF
16	.	TRBV5-4	.	TRBJ2-2	TGTGCCAGCAGCGGGGCCGGGGGTAGGGTCACCGGGGAGCTGTTTTTT	CASSGAGGRVTGELFF
14	.	TRBV4-2	.	TRBJ1-2	TGTGCCAGCAGCCAAGTACCGCCCCACTATGGCTACACCTTC	CASSQVPPHYGYTF